This T cell receptor (beta chain) came from a study of OX40 agonist ivuxolimab in advanced cancers. Trimming cost V 4 bases and J 2 bases; bases outside gene matches: 10. Germline CDR1 reads PRHDT; CDR2 reads FYEKMQ (reference sequence). This CDR3 comprises 17 residues. Clones were sequenced by immunoSEQ multiplex PCR, and TCRdb holds only the in-frame ones, with some missing. Here the sample spans 65,000 to 75,000 clones, around 85% being singletons. Specimen: CD4+ or CD8+ T cells sorted from blood, collected in a trial of the OX40 agonist ivuxolimab. This chain joins TRBV13 and TRBJ2-3, with 9 bases lining up with TRBD1. The receptor was isolated from an adult with an advanced solid tumor such as melanoma, head and neck, liver or kidney cancer. The chain's CDR3 is CASSSMWTGADTDTQYF. CDR3 in DNA: TGTGCCAGCAGCTCCATGTGGACAGGGGCAGACACAGATACGCAGTATTTT.